This TCR beta chain is from a study of T cells in Graves' hyperthyroidism and ophthalmopathy. General study findings and limits: Blood samples included most of the expanded thyroid clonotypes exceeding 0.001.

Template material for amplifying TCR beta CDR3 regions consisted of RNA transcripts. In the first-round RT-PCR of the TCR CDR3, the HTBI primer set was used. TCRdb re-called the multiplex PCR reads through MiXCR, storing one row per CDR3 protein. The sample lists 360,000 or so distinct CDR3 sequences, 13% to 15% seen once, with about 20% in the top ten. This clonotype showed up many times. Its antigen remains unidentified. The TCR originated in a woman in her fifties or sixties with Graves' ophthalmopathy. The material sequenced was blood.

Written as DNA, the CDR3 is TGTGCCAGCAGTGACCCAAATTTTTTATCGGCAGGGAGGGAGACCCAGTACTTC. It specifies CASSDPNFLSAGRETQYF. The V gene is TRBV2, the J gene TRBJ2-5, with D possibly TRBD2 on 6 matching bases. The germline V gene has CDR1 SNHLY and CDR2 FYNNEI. V lost 3 bases and J 5 bases, leaving 25 bases between the germline ends. CDR3 length: 18 residues.